These 24 T cell receptor beta chains were sequenced from one sample in a study of blood T cell repertoires in COVID-19 (dated by TCRdb to the early 2020s). Libraries came from the immunoSEQ multiplex PCR assay. TCRdb took over this immuneACCESS table, retaining in-frame rearrangements with V and J assigned. Such tables are incomplete; in checked studies, under half of the missing clones stem from an unresolved V gene, and the remainder is unexplained. The sample table lists 250,000 to 350,000 clones, around 84% of them with a count of one. Jointly, the top ten make up roughly 1.6% of the sample. Sequencing input: peripheral blood. The receptors originated from a human donor with COVID-19, enrolled during active disease. The donor label of this sample is uncertain.

This sequence joins TRBV3-1 (or the pseudogene TRBV3-2) and TRBJ2-3, with D perhaps matching TRBD1 (5 bases). From germline, CDR1 is LGHDT and CDR2 YNNKEL (reference sequence). The V gene lost 3 bases and the J gene lost 5 bases, with 9 bases spanning the gap. This CDR3 is 13 amino acids long. The CDR3 DNA sequence: TGTGCCAGCAGCCATGGGGCACGAGATACGCAGTATTTT. It translates to CASSHGARDTQYF.

The chain joins TRBV30 to TRBJ1-5; D unresolved. Trimming shortened V by 0 bases and J by 8 bases, and 11 bases separated the two germline ends. The CDR3 spans 13 residues. Germline V CDR1 and CDR2: GTSNPN, SVGIG (reference sequence). This CDR3 is CAWSVSPQEPQHF. In nucleotides, the CDR3 is TGTGCCTGGAGTGTGTCGCCCCAGGAGCCCCAGCATTTT. The whole variable domain, remainder taken from reference TRBV30 and TRBJ1-5, is SQTIHQWPATLVQPVGSPLSLECTVEGTSNPNLYWYRQAAGRGLQLLFYSVGIGQISSEVPQNLSASRPQDRQFILSSKKLLLSDSGFYLCAWSVSPQEPQHFGDGTRLSIL.

Only a few counts were recorded for this clone. The chain carries TRBV11-2 and TRBJ1-3; no definite D call. The germline V and J ends were trimmed by 4 bases and 0 bases, with 13 bases remaining between them. The CDR3 extends over 16 amino acids. CDR1 SGHAT and CDR2 FQNNGV come from the germline V gene. The CDR3 region has the DNA TGTGCCAGCAGCTCCCCGGTGCCTGACTCTGGAAACACCATATATTTT. It is translated as CASSSPVPDSGNTIYF. The variable domain in full, completed from reference TRBV11-2 and TRBJ1-3, reads EAGVAQSPRYKIIEKRQSVAFWCNPISGHATLYWYQQILGQGPKLLIQFQNNGVVDDSQLPKDRFSAERLKGVDSTLKIQPAKLEDSAVYLCASSSPVPDSGNTIYFGEGSWLTVV.

A word on this clone: An end of the junction does not agree with germline; a read error may underlie this. This chain connects TRBV7-7 to TRBJ2-1, with TRBD2 matching 9 bases. Germline V gene data show CDR1 as SSHAT and CDR2 as FNYEAQ (reference sequence). The CDR3 length is 17 residues. The CDR3: CASSFRMASGIHNEQFF. CDR3 bases: TGTGCTAGCAGCTTCCGCATGGCTAGCGGGATACACAATGAGCAGTTCTTC.

This clone was seen a single time. The chain carries TRBV3-1 (or the pseudogene TRBV3-2) and TRBJ1-2, with D perhaps TRBD1 (6 bases). Germline V CDR1 and CDR2: LGHDT, YNNKEL (reference sequence). CDR3 size: 16 residues. With 4 bases removed from V and 8 bases from J, the gap between germline ends came to 23 bases. This CDR3 is CASSPHPPQDRGGYTF. In DNA form, the CDR3 reads TGTGCCAGCAGCCCCCATCCTCCTCAGGACAGAGGGGGCTACACCTTC.

This clone was observed a handful of times. This rearrangement joins TRBV28 to TRBJ1-4, with 9 bases identical to TRBD1. The CDR3 has 16 amino acids. Trimming cost V 10 bases and J 3 bases; bases outside gene matches: 12. Germline lookup yields CDR1 MDHEN and CDR2 SYDVKM. The CDR3: CATSTQGAAANEKLFF. As DNA, the CDR3 is TGTGCCACTTCTACACAGGGGGCAGCGGCTAATGAAAAACTGTTTTTT.

This clone has only a few counts. The V call is TRBV5-1, the J call TRBJ1-2; unclear D gene. CDR1 SGHRS and CDR2 YFSETQ come from the germline V gene. The V and J ends lost 0 bases and 3 bases respectively, with 6 bases between them. The CDR3 contains 13 residues. In DNA, the CDR3 is TGCGCCAGCAGCTTGGTGGCAGACTATGGCTACACCTTC. Protein product: CASSLVADYGYTF.

The chain has TRBV3-1 (or the pseudogene TRBV3-2) and TRBJ2-3, with 15 bases identical to TRBD2. The CDR3 covers 16 residues. With 4 bases clipped from V and 3 bases from J, the junction kept 2 bases outside the gene matches. Germline lookup yields CDR1 LGHDT and CDR2 YNNKEL (reference sequence). The CDR3 DNA follows: TGTGCCAGCAGCCCGGGACTAGCGGGAGGTACAGATACGCAGTATTTT. This translates into CASSPGLAGGTDTQYF.

The V call is TRBV28, the J call TRBJ2-7; 7 bases map to TRBD1. The germline gives CDR1 MDHEN, CDR2 SYDVKM. V dropped 6 bases and J dropped 2; count of bases not matched to a gene: 10. The CDR3 loop spans 15 amino acids. The CDR3 here is CASRPTGTEAYEQYF. The CDR3 DNA is TGTGCCAGCAGACCAACCGGGACAGAAGCCTACGAGCAGTACTTC.

V gene TRBV9 combines with J gene TRBJ2-3, with D perhaps TRBD2 (6 bases). Germline CDR1 is SGDLS and CDR2 is YYNGEE. This CDR3 spans 17 amino acids. Trimming took 4 bases from V and 0 from J, leaving 18 bases between them. The CDR3 nucleotides are TGTGCCAGCAGCTCACAAGCGGGTTGGGGTAGCACAGATACGCAGTATTTT. Amino acids: CASSSQAGWGSTDTQYF.

This sequence joins TRBV6-6 and TRBJ1-1; the D gene is possibly TRBD1 (5 bases). Looked up from germline, CDR1 is MNHNY and CDR2 is SVGAGI (reference sequence). V was trimmed by 6 bases and J by 0 bases, leaving 8 bases between them. CDR3 length: 13 residues. CDR3 sequence reads: CASSRDMNTEAFF. DNA of the CDR3: TGTGCCAGCAGCAGGGATATGAACACTGAAGCTTTCTTT.

This clone was recorded once. The CDR3, as DNA: TGTGCCAGCAGTGACTCGGGGCATCTGGGTGGCTACACCTTC. Translating gives CASSDSGHLGGYTF. The chain has TRBV6-4 and TRBJ1-2; weak D call: TRBD1 (5 bases). CDR3 length: 14 residues. The ends were cut back, 0 bases at V and 7 bases at J, with 12 bases in the middle. Germline V gene sequence: CDR1 MRHNA, CDR2 SNTAGT.

This rearrangement joins TRBV29-1 to TRBJ1-5, with 8 bases that match TRBD1. V gave up 4 bases and J gave up 6 bases; unmatched junction bases: 5. The germline CDR1 and CDR2 sequences are SQVTM and ANQGSEA. The CDR3 spans 13 residues. DNA for the CDR3: TGCAGCGTTGGCCAGGGGGCGGGTCAGCCCCAGCATTTT. Amino acid sequence: CSVGQGAGQPQHF.

In regard to this clone: An end of the junction differs from the germline gene, which may be a read error. The chain couples TRBV4-3 to TRBJ2-1; TRBD2 aligns across 8 bases. The CDR3 runs to 14 residues. The germline CDR1 and CDR2 sequences are LGHNA and YSLEER. The CDR3 DNA is TGCGCCAGCAGCCAAGCGGTAAAAGCGGGAGTCTGTATCTTC. Its protein product is CASSQAVKAGVCIF.

The CDR3 spells CSGTTGEANGYTF. CDR3 sequence (DNA): TGCAGCGGGACCACAGGGGAGGCGAATGGCTACACCTTC. The rearrangement links TRBV29-1 to TRBJ1-2; 7 positions match TRBD1. The length of the CDR3 is 13 residues. The ends lost 7 bases at V and 6 bases at J; junction bases unmatched: 11. Germline CDR1 reads SQVTM; CDR2 reads ANQGSEA.

The chain joins TRBV28 to TRBJ2-5; D is possibly TRBD2 (6 bases). Germline V gene sequence: CDR1 MDHEN, CDR2 SYDVKM. The V end lost 3 bases, the J end lost 2 bases, and 16 bases lay between the germline ends. The CDR3 has 16 residues. This CDR3 reads CASSFNYGGIQETQYF. The DNA of the CDR3 is TGTGCCAGCAGTTTCAACTATGGGGGGATACAAGAGACCCAGTACTTC.

This chain uses TRBV28 with TRBJ2-7; 9 nucleotides match TRBD2. This CDR3 comprises 16 residues. The V and J ends lost 4 bases and 3 bases, in that order; junction bases with no gene match: 10. Germline V gives CDR1 MDHEN, CDR2 SYDVKM. The CDR3: CASSSPTSGEFYEQYF. The CDR3, as DNA: TGTGCCAGCAGTTCCCCGACTAGCGGAGAATTCTACGAGCAGTACTTC.

This chain uses TRBV27 with TRBJ1-4; D gene ambiguous. This CDR3 has 15 amino acids. Germline V lookup: CDR1 MNHEY, CDR2 SMNVEV (reference sequence). V was shortened by 4 bases and J by 5 bases, with 14 bases between the two germline ends. CDR3 region: CASSSSMEGNEKLFF. The CDR3 DNA is TGTGCCAGCAGTTCGTCCATGGAGGGCAATGAAAAACTGTTTTTT.

This clone was observed once. The rearrangement joins TRBV28 to TRBJ1-2; D remains unclear. Germline V CDR1 and CDR2: MDHEN, SYDVKM. CDR3 size: 14 residues. Trimming left V 1 base short and J 2 bases short, with 8 bases between. Here the CDR3 reads CASSLLVLNYGYTF. CDR3 nucleotides: TGTGCCAGCAGTTTATTAGTGTTAAACTATGGCTACACCTTC.

This chain joins TRBV6-1 and TRBJ2-7; maybe TRBD2 (5 bases). The CDR3 spans 14 residues. CDR1 and CDR2 (germline): MNHNS, SASEGT. V was shortened by 2 bases and J by 2 bases, with 10 bases between the two germline ends. Here the CDR3 DNA reads TGTGCCAGCAGTGAAATGAGGAGGACCTACGAGCAGTACTTC. This translates into CASSEMRRTYEQYF.

This chain connects TRBV29-1 to TRBJ2-5; TRBD1 agrees at 10 bases. After removal of 2 bases from V and 9 bases from J, the junction contained 9 bases not matched to a gene. The CDR3 extends over 14 amino acids. Germline-derived CDR1 and CDR2 are SQVTM and ANQGSEA. CDR3 bases: TGCAGCGTTGAAATCGGGACAGGGGTGGGGGCCCAGTACTTC. Translating gives CSVEIGTGVGAQYF.

The J gene is TRBJ2-1, the V gene TRBV11-2; 11 nucleotides match TRBD2. Unmatched junction bases numbered 6, after V lost 11 bases and J lost 6 bases. The CDR3 runs 13 residues. The germline V gene encodes CDR1 SGHAT and CDR2 FQNNGV. CDR3 protein: CAFLAGGTNEQFF. The CDR3 nucleotides read TGTGCCTTTTTAGCGGGAGGGACCAATGAGCAGTTCTTC.

V is TRBV6-5 and J is TRBJ1-2; maybe TRBD1 (6 bases). Germline CDR1 is MNHEY and CDR2 is SVGAGI. V gave up 2 bases and J gave up 4 bases, with 11 bases separating them. This CDR3 is built from 14 residues. The CDR3 sequence: CASSYGGGGYGYTF. CDR3 DNA: TGTGCCAGCAGTTACGGCGGGGGCGGCTATGGCTACACCTTC.

This chain joins TRBV29-1 and TRBJ1-6; D is perhaps TRBD1 (6 bases). Trimming removed 6 bases at V and 9 bases at J, with 15 bases between. Per the germline V gene, CDR1 is SQVTM and CDR2 is ANQGSEA. The CDR3 length is 13 residues. The CDR3 DNA follows: TGCAGCGTATGCCCTCAGGGGCGTTCACCCCTCCACTTT. Translated, it gives CSVCPQGRSPLHF.